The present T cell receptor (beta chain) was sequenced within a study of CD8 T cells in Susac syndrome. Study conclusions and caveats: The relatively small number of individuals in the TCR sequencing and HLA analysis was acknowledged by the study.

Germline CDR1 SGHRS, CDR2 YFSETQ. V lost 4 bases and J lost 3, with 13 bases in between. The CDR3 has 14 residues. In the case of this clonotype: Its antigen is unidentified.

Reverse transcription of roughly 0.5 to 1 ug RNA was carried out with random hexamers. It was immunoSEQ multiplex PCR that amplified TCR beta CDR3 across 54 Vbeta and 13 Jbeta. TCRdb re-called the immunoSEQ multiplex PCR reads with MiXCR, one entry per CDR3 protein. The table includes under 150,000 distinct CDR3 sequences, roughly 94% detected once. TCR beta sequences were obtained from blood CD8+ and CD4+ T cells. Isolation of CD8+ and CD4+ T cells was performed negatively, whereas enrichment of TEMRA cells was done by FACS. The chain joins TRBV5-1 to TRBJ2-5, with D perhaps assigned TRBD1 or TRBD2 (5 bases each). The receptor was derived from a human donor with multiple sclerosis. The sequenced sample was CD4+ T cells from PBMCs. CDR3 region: CASSPGLWEETQYF. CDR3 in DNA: TGCGCCAGCAGCCCGGGGCTCTGGGAAGAGACCCAGTACTTC.